The 15 T cell receptor beta chains below all came from one sample that was sequenced in a study of identical twins. Each CDR3 protein gets one entry after TCRdb re-called the 5' RACE reads with MiXCR. The repertoire holds hundreds of thousands of distinct CDR3 sequences, around 20% seen once, with approximately 4.5% in the top ten. These data were likewise used in another study, on T cells expressing NK-cell markers.

The sample was PBMCs. Every receptor here comes from a woman aged 18-35 years in good health.

This clonotype was recorded only once. The chain joins TRBV6-1 to TRBJ2-5, with D possibly called TRBD1 or TRBD2 (5 bases each). There are 11 residues in the CDR3. Looked up from germline, CDR1 is MNHNS and CDR2 is SASEGT. V was cut by 10 bases and J by 5 bases, with 11 bases left in between. The CDR3 is CATGTWETQYF. The CDR3 DNA follows: TGTGCCACAGGGACGTGGGAGACCCAGTACTTC.

The chain couples TRBV6-1 to TRBJ1-3; TRBD1 is a possible D gene (6 bases). The V and J ends lost 6 bases and 2 bases respectively, with 14 bases between them. Germline V gene data show CDR1 as MNHNS and CDR2 as SASEGT. This CDR3 is 15 amino acids long. The CDR3 protein is CASSRDIDTGNTIYF. CDR3 bases: TGTGCCAGCAGCCGGGACATCGATACTGGAAACACCATATATTTT.

V is TRBV10-3 and J is TRBJ2-7; possible D gene TRBD1, 6 bases. Germline CDR1 is ENHRY and CDR2 is SYGVKD. This CDR3 is built from 12 residues. V lost 11 bases and J 2 bases, leaving 13 bases between the germline ends. CDR3 in amino acids: CAAQGPTYEQYF. The CDR3 DNA reads TGTGCCGCGCAGGGGCCGACCTACGAGCAGTACTTC.

Ten or more counts support this clonotype. V gene TRBV20-1 combines with J gene TRBJ2-2; D remains unclear. The germline V and J ends were trimmed by 5 bases and 0 bases, with 7 bases remaining between them. The CDR3 covers 13 residues. Germline V gene lookup returns CDR1 DFQATT and CDR2 SNEGSKA (reference sequence). The CDR3 loop is CSAPRANTGELFF. The CDR3 nucleotides are TGCAGTGCTCCGCGCGCGAACACCGGGGAGCTGTTTTTT.

The rearrangement links TRBV5-5 to TRBJ2-7; 8 bases map to TRBD2. V trimming: 4 bases; J trimming: 1 base; junction bases outside the gene matches: 4. The CDR3 is 14 residues long. CDR1 is SGHKS and CDR2 is YYEKEE in the germline V gene (reference sequence). CDR3 protein: CASSPVAGSYEQYF. The DNA of the CDR3 is TGTGCCAGCAGCCCGGTAGCGGGGTCCTACGAGCAGTACTTC.

The J gene is TRBJ2-1, the V gene TRBV24-1; a weak D match, TRBD2 (6 bases). Per germline, CDR1 KGHDR and CDR2 SFDVKD. Trimming cost V 0 bases and J 0 bases, with 11 bases left between them. The CDR3 has 17 amino acids. The CDR3 here is CATSDLRRDSSYNEQFF. The CDR3 DNA follows: TGTGCCACCAGTGATTTGAGGCGGGATAGCTCCTACAATGAGCAGTTCTTC.

The chain joins TRBV20-1 to TRBJ2-2; weak D call: TRBD2 (6 bases). CDR3 size: 15 residues. V dropped 3 bases and J dropped 4 bases, with 15 bases sitting between them. Germline V gene data show CDR1 as DFQATT and CDR2 as SNEGSKA (reference sequence). The CDR3 DNA sequence: TGCAGTGCTAGGCCACCCGGGACTCCCACCGGGGAGCTGTTTTTT. Protein: CSARPPGTPTGELFF.

The chain carries TRBV20-1 and TRBJ2-3; D not certain. Germline V gene lookup returns CDR1 DFQATT and CDR2 SNEGSKA (reference sequence). The CDR3 sequence is 11 residues long. V lost 6 bases, J lost 4 bases, and 8 bases lay in between. This chain's CDR3 is CSALWADTQYF. CDR3 DNA: TGCAGTGCCCTCTGGGCAGATACGCAGTATTTT.

The chain uses TRBV6-4 and TRBJ1-6, with D unclear. Trimming left V 3 bases short and J 10 bases short, with 10 bases between. The CDR3 length is 13 residues. CDR1 and CDR2 (germline): MRHNA, SNTAGT. CDR3 DNA sequence: TGTGCCAGCAGTGATACGCCCGGGTCACCCCTCCACTTT. As protein: CASSDTPGSPLHF.

The J gene is TRBJ1-1, the V gene TRBV5-5; TRBD1 matches 7 bases. V dropped 5 bases and J dropped 5; count of bases not matched to a gene: 9. The CDR3 covers 14 residues. Germline V lookup: CDR1 SGHKS, CDR2 YYEKEE (reference sequence). CDR3 bases: TGTGCCAGCAGACCGCCCACAGGGGAAACTGAAGCTTTCTTT. Translating gives CASRPPTGETEAFF.

This clonotype showed up just a few times. This rearrangement joins TRBV21-1 to TRBJ1-5; the DNA was not used to check the table's D call, TRBD1. TRBV21-1 is marked as a pseudogene. CDR3 length: 17 residues. The CDR3 DNA reads TGTGCCAGCAGCAAATGGGGTGGAGAGGGTGGAAATCAGCCCCAGCATTTT. This codes for CASSKWGGEGGNQPQHF.

The chain links TRBV20-1 to TRBJ2-3, with TRBD2 matching over 8 bases. The J segment lost 0 bases and the V segment lost 6 bases, leaving 5 bases of the junction unmatched. The germline CDR1 and CDR2 sequences are DFQATT and SNEGSKA (reference sequence). The length of the CDR3 is 14 residues. The CDR3 region is CSAPRGGSTDTQYF. CDR3 bases: TGCAGTGCACCCCGGGGGGGAAGCACAGATACGCAGTATTTT.

This clonotype turned up a few times. CDR3 DNA: TGTGCCAGCAGCTTGGTTGAAGGGATGGGCGACGAGCAGTACTTC. It translates to CASSLVEGMGDEQYF. The V call is TRBV5-5, the J call TRBJ2-7; D gene uncertain. V lost 0 bases to trimming and J lost 5 bases, with 15 bases between them. Germline V gene lookup returns CDR1 SGHKS and CDR2 YYEKEE (reference sequence). The CDR3 runs to 15 residues.

This clonotype has a handful of counts. The J gene is TRBJ2-1, the V gene TRBV27; no firm D call. V was shortened by 3 bases and J by 8 bases, with 8 bases between the two germline ends. Germline CDR1 reads MNHEY; CDR2 reads SMNVEV (reference sequence). The CDR3 sequence is 12 residues long. DNA for the CDR3: TGTGCCAGCAGTTTGGGTATTCATGAGCAGTTCTTC. Its protein product is CASSLGIHEQFF.

This chain connects TRBV29-1 to TRBJ1-4; 7 bases fit TRBD1. This CDR3 contains 13 residues. Losses at the gene ends were 6 bases for V and 7 bases for J; bases not matched to a gene: 8. Germline CDR1 and CDR2: SQVTM and ANQGSEA. CDR3: CSVRLAGGEKLFF. The CDR3 DNA sequence: TGCAGCGTCCGGTTGGCAGGGGGTGAAAAACTGTTTTTT.